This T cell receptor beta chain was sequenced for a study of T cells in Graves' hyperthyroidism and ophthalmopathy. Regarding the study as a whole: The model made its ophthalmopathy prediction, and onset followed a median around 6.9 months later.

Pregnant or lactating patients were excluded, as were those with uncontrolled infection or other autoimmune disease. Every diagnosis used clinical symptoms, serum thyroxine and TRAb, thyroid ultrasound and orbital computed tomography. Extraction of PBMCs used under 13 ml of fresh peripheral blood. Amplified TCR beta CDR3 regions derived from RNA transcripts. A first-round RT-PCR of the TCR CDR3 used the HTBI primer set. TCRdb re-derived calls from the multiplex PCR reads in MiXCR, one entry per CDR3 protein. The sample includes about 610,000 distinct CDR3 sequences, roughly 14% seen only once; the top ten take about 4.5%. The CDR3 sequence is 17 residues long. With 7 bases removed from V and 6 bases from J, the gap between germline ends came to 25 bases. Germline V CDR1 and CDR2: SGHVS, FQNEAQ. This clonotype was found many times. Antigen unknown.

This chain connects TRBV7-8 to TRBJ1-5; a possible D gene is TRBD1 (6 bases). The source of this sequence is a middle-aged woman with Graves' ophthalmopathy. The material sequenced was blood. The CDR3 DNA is TGTGCCAGCACCCCTGAGGGGGGAGGCGCGACTCGTCAGCCCCAGCATTTT. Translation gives CASTPEGGGATRQPQHF.